Shown below are 21 T cell receptor beta chains from a single sample sequenced in a study of shared clonotypes between healthy human individuals (dated by TCRdb to about 2020). Receptor amplification or capture employed the immunoSEQ multiplex PCR assay. TCRdb's version of the immuneACCESS table is confined to in-frame rearrangements and falls short of the full clone set. An unresolved V gene accounts for under half of the shortfall where checked; the remainder is of unknown origin. A total of fewer than 650,000 clones appear in this sample, around 78% of them only once. Together, the top ten hold about an eighth of the sample. The sample consisted of PBMCs. The source of these receptors is a woman aged 40-49 years in good health. Some clones in this sample may be carry-over from other donors' samples.

At least ten counts were recorded for this clone. The V and J genes are TRBV30 and TRBJ1-2; D is unclear. Germline V lookup: CDR1 GTSNPN, CDR2 SVGIG (reference sequence). V lost 4 bases to trimming and J lost 0 bases, with 9 bases between them. This CDR3 spans 13 amino acids. CDR3 DNA: TGTGCCTGGAAGTTACCTTCTAACTATGGCTACACCTTC. Its protein product is CAWKLPSNYGYTF.

The CDR3 DNA sequence: TGTGCCAGCAGTGGGGGCTACGAGCAGTACTTC. This encodes CASSGGYEQYF. The gene calls are TRBV27 and TRBJ2-7, with D perhaps TRBD1 or TRBD2 (5 bases each). The V end was cut by 5 bases, the J end by 3 bases, with 5 bases between. The V gene's germline CDR1 is MNHEY and CDR2 SMNVEV (reference sequence). The CDR3 is made up of 11 amino acids.

This clone was picked up many times. This rearrangement joins TRBV5-4 to TRBJ1-2, with TRBD1 as a possible D gene (5 bases). The length of the CDR3 is 16 residues. In germline, CDR1 is SGHNT, CDR2 YYREEE (reference sequence). V lost 4 bases and J 4 bases, leaving 20 bases between the germline ends. Here the CDR3 reads CASSTAGTVDLYGYTF. The CDR3, as DNA: TGTGCCAGCAGCACCGCCGGGACCGTGGACCTCTATGGCTACACCTTC.

Points on this clone: At one end the junction does not follow the germline gene, possibly because of a read error. The chain is built from TRBV28 and TRBJ2-3; no firm D call. Germline CDR1 and CDR2: MDHEN and SYDVKM. This CDR3 comprises 15 residues. The DNA of the CDR3 is TGTGCCAGCAGGGTTGGGCGGTACGACACAGATACGCAGTGTTTT. Amino acid sequence: CASRVGRYDTDTQCF.

This clone was counted only a few times. V and J are TRBV28 and TRBJ2-7; 7 bases align to TRBD2. V trimming: 7 bases; J trimming: 1 base; junction bases outside the gene matches: 13. The germline V gene has CDR1 MDHEN and CDR2 SYDVKM. The CDR3 is 16 residues long. CDR3 protein: CASTLGGARGSYEQYF. CDR3 DNA: TGTGCCAGCACCCTGGGAGGGGCGCGAGGTTCCTACGAGCAGTACTTC.

This clone was seen a handful of times. This sequence joins TRBV6-7 and TRBJ2-3; 8 nucleotides line up with TRBD2. TRBV6-7 has ORF status, its function being uncertain. V lost 2 bases to trimming and J lost 4 bases; unmatched junction nucleotides: 8. CDR3 length: 16 amino acids. CDR3 sequence: CASSYLRTSKADTQYF. The CDR3, as DNA: TGTGCCAGCAGTTACCTAAGGACTAGCAAGGCAGATACGCAGTATTTT.

This chain's CDR3 is CASSVPGLNYEQYF. The CDR3 DNA sequence: TGTGCCAGTAGTGTCCCGGGACTCAACTACGAGCAGTACTTC. This rearrangement joins TRBV19 to TRBJ2-7, with D tentatively TRBD2 (6 bases). Germline assignment: CDR1 LNHDA and CDR2 SQIVND (reference sequence). V shed 5 bases and J shed 3 bases, with 14 bases lying between them. This CDR3 is built from 14 residues.

V and J are TRBV28 and TRBJ1-1, with 7 positions matching TRBD1. Germline-derived CDR1 and CDR2 are MDHEN and SYDVKM. The CDR3 runs 13 residues. V shed 5 bases, J shed 8 bases, and the junction held 8 bases outside the gene matches. The chain's CDR3 is CASSNRGVGEAFF. CDR3 sequence (DNA): TGTGCCAGCAGTAACAGGGGAGTAGGGGAAGCTTTCTTT.

The gene calls are TRBV5-4 and TRBJ1-3; D call uncertain. V was shortened by 0 bases and J by 4 bases, with 11 bases between the two germline ends. CDR1 and CDR2 (germline): SGHNT, YYREEE (reference sequence). The CDR3 has 15 residues. This CDR3 is CASSLAGVSGNTIYF. The CDR3 bases are TGTGCCAGCAGCTTGGCCGGGGTATCAGGAAACACCATATATTTT.

The CDR3 DNA follows: TGTGCCAGCAGTCCGGTGCTAGCGCCAGATACGCAGTATTTT. Amino acid sequence: CASSPVLAPDTQYF. V is TRBV7-9 and J is TRBJ2-3, with D maybe TRBD2 (6 bases). The CDR3 is 14 residues long. CDR1 is SEHNR, CDR2 FQNEAQ, per germline (reference sequence). V gave up 6 bases and J gave up 4 bases, with 14 bases separating them.

J is TRBJ2-7 and V is TRBV15, with D uncertain. Germline CDR1 is LNHNV and CDR2 is YYDKDF (reference sequence). V gave up 1 base and J gave up 4 bases, with 5 bases separating them. CDR3 length: 12 residues. In nucleotides, the CDR3 is TGTGCCACCAGCAGAGGAAATTACGAGCAGTACTTC. Protein: CATSRGNYEQYF.

The chain couples TRBV7-3 to TRBJ2-1; a weak D match, TRBD1 (6 bases). V lost 5 bases and J 2 bases, leaving 7 bases between the germline ends. Germline CDR1 and CDR2: SGHTA and FQGTGA. The CDR3 has 13 residues. The CDR3 is CASSTGPYNEQFF. CDR3 coding DNA: TGTGCCAGCAGCACAGGGCCCTACAATGAGCAGTTCTTC.

The chain couples TRBV5-4 to TRBJ2-7; 10 positions agree with TRBD2. Germline CDR1 is SGHNT and CDR2 is YYREEE (reference sequence). The junction had 9 bases not matched to a gene; V was cut back by 0 bases and J by 6 bases. The CDR3 is 16 amino acids. The chain's CDR3 is CASSLAGLAGVGEQYF. The CDR3 coding sequence is TGTGCCAGCAGCTTGGCTGGGCTAGCGGGAGTTGGCGAGCAGTACTTC.

The gene calls are TRBV11-2 and TRBJ2-5; 11 bases are a match to TRBD2. CDR1 is SGHAT and CDR2 is FQNNGV in the germline V gene. This CDR3 contains 16 residues. With 10 bases clipped from V and 4 bases from J, the junction kept 14 bases outside the gene matches. CDR3 loop: CATRGTSGPRGETQYF. The CDR3 nucleotides read TGTGCCACCCGGGGGACTAGCGGACCGAGGGGAGAGACCCAGTACTTC.

Comment on this clone: A much more abundant neighbour one base away suggests this may be a read error. The chain recombines TRBV28 with TRBJ1-1, with TRBD1 as a possible D gene (5 bases). This CDR3 has 14 residues. Germline values: CDR1 MDHEN, CDR2 SYDVKM. CDR3 sequence reads: CASSLQQVNTEASF. The CDR3 bases are TGTGCCAGCAGTTTACAACAGGTGAACACTGAAGCTTCCTTT. Variable domain in full (rest from reference TRBV28 and TRBJ1-1): DVKVTQSSRYLVKRTGEKVFLECVQDMDHENMFWYRQDPGLGLRLIYFSYDVKMKEKGDIPEGYSVSREKKERFSLILESASTNQTSMYLCASSLQQVNTEASFGQGTRLTVV.

The chain uses TRBV15 and TRBJ1-5, with 9 bases lining up with TRBD1. The junction had 0 bases not matched to a gene; V was cut back by 1 base and J by 5 bases. The CDR3 is 14 amino acids. Germline V gives CDR1 LNHNV, CDR2 YYDKDF (reference sequence). CDR3 region: CATSRGDRDQPQHF. Written as DNA, the CDR3 is TGTGCCACCAGCAGAGGGGACAGGGATCAGCCCCAGCATTTT.

V usage is TRBV4-1 and J usage is TRBJ2-1; D possibly corresponds to TRBD2 (6 bases). Germline V CDR1 and CDR2: MGHRA, YSYEKL. Trimming removed 0 bases at V and 5 bases at J, with 17 bases between. The CDR3 extends over 17 amino acids. DNA for the CDR3: TGCGCCAGCAGCCAAGAAACGACACGGGAGAGGGACAATGAGCAGTTCTTC. It yields the protein CASSQETTRERDNEQFF.

The chain employs TRBV10-1 and TRBJ2-7; D is possibly TRBD2 (5 bases). CDR1 is WNHNN, CDR2 SYGVQD, per germline (reference sequence). V lost 7 bases and J lost 6, with 25 bases in between. CDR3 length equals 16 residues. Written as DNA, the CDR3 is TGCGCCAGCACTCGAGAGGGCAGGCACCTTCGTCGCGAGCAGTACTTC. Its translation: CASTREGRHLRREQYF.

This chain uses TRBV27 with TRBJ2-7; 8 nucleotides align to TRBD1. Germline V gene sequence: CDR1 MNHEY, CDR2 SMNVEV (reference sequence). The CDR3 totals 15 residues. V lost 7 bases and J lost 0; bases outside the gene matches: 8. CDR3 bases: TGTGCCAGCAAAAATGGACAGGGTTTCTCCTACGAGCAGTACTTC. This gives the protein CASKNGQGFSYEQYF.

The chain joins TRBV6-1 to TRBJ2-7; no firm D call. The CDR3 contains 13 residues. Germline assignment: CDR1 MNHNS and CDR2 SASEGT. V was shortened by 6 bases and J by 3 bases, with 12 bases between the two germline ends. The CDR3: CASSLDLIYEQYF. The CDR3 DNA sequence: TGTGCCAGCAGCCTCGACCTAATCTACGAGCAGTACTTC.

The CDR3 DNA reads TGTGCCAGCCGGGCTTCCCGTTACTACGAGCAGTACTTC. Its protein product is CASRASRYYEQYF. V and J are TRBV28 and TRBJ2-7; D is unclear. The CDR3 extends over 13 amino acids. CDR1 and CDR2 (germline): MDHEN, SYDVKM. The V gene lost 8 bases and the J gene lost 3 bases, with 14 bases spanning the gap.